A selection of T cell receptor beta chains follows, all from one sample in a study of Tregs in tolerant kidney transplant recipients. This table comes from immunoSEQ multiplex PCR, and its TCRdb copy is limited to in-frame clones, with some not included. The sample yields 55,000 to 75,000 clones, around 87% seen once. The material sequenced was CD4+ T cells from blood (PBMCs), taken 6 months after the transplant. The source of these receptors is a human patient who received a combined kidney and bone marrow transplant. T cells may partly derive from the graft donor. The CDR3 runs from the conserved cysteine through the conserved F or W. Fields, in order: D gene, J gene, clone size, V gene, CDR3 DNA, CDR3 protein. A D gene is named only where the DNA matches it firmly. Clone size is shown for a subset of rows, as once, few, many or a class of expanded clone.

>.|TRBJ2-3|.|TRBV6-5
TGTGCCAGCAGTTACTCGGCTCGTACGCAGTATTTT
CASSYSARTQYF
>.|TRBJ1-5|.|TRBV6-6
TGTGCCAGCAGCCCCCGGGTTTATAGCAATCAGCCCCAGCATTTT
CASSPRVYSNQPQHF
>.|TRBJ1-1|.|TRBV7-2
TGTGCCAGCAGCTTTGGCACAGGGTTGAACACTGAAGCTTTCTTT
CASSFGTGLNTEAFF
>TRBD2|TRBJ2-7|.|TRBV7-6
TGTGCCAGCAGCTCTAGCGGGAGAACCGAGCAGTACTTC
CASSSSGRTEQYF
>.|TRBJ1-2|.|TRBV5-6
TGTGCCAGCAGCTTGTCGGGAGAGAACTATGGCTACACCTTC
CASSLSGENYGYTF
>.|TRBJ2-7|.|TRBV10-3
TGTGCCATCCGAGCGGTAACTAGCAACGAGCAGTACTTC
CAIRAVTSNEQYF
>.|TRBJ1-1|.|TRBV6-5
TGTGCCAGCAGCTCAGGGGTGATCTCGAACACTGAAGCTTTCTTT
CASSSGVISNTEAFF
>.|TRBJ2-5|.|TRBV5-1
TGCGCCAGCAGCTTGGGCGGGACAGAAGAGACCCAGTACTTC
CASSLGGTEETQYF
>.|TRBJ2-1|few|TRBV14
TGTGCCAGCAGCCTCCTAGGCAATGAGCAGTTCTTC
CASSLLGNEQFF
>.|TRBJ1-5|.|TRBV27
TGTGCCAGCAGTTCCAACCTCGGCGGCCAAAGCAATCAGCCCCAGCATTTT
CASSSNLGGQSNQPQHF
>TRBD2|TRBJ2-7|.|TRBV5-1
TGCGCCAGCAGCTTAACCGGGACTAGATCCTACGAGCAGTACTTC
CASSLTGTRSYEQYF
>TRBD1|TRBJ1-2|.|TRBV28
TGTGCCAGCAGTTTAGGAAACCGACAGGGGGCCTACTATGGCTACACCTTC
CASSLGNRQGAYYGYTF
>TRBD2|TRBJ2-7|.|TRBV2
TGTGCCAGCAGGAGGACTAGCGGAGCTACCTACGAGCAGTACTTC
CASRRTSGATYEQYF
>TRBD1|TRBJ1-2|once|TRBV7-2
TGTGCCAGCAGCTGGGACAGGGGGCTTACTAACTATGGCTACACCTTC
CASSWDRGLTNYGYTF
>TRBD1|TRBJ2-7|.|TRBV9
TGTGCCAGCAGCTCAGCCGACAGGGTGTCCTACGAGCAGTACTTC
CASSSADRVSYEQYF
>TRBD2|TRBJ2-2|.|TRBV30
TGTGCCTGGAGTGTACGGGGACTAGCGGGAGTCGGGGAGCTGTTTTTT
CAWSVRGLAGVGELFF
>.|TRBJ1-5|.|TRBV7-9
TGTGCCAGCACCAATGACAGCTACTATCAGCCCCAGCATTTT
CASTNDSYYQPQHF
>TRBD2|TRBJ2-1|.|TRBV6-4
TGTGCCAGCAGCGCGACTAGCGCAATATACAATGAGCAGTTCTTC
CASSATSAIYNEQFF
>.|TRBJ1-2|.|TRBV10-1
TGCGCCAGCATTCTGGACACTCGCCGCGGCTACACCTTC
CASILDTRRGYTF
>.|TRBJ2-5|once|TRBV5-5
TGTGCCAGCAGCTTGGCCAGGGAAGAGACCCAGTACTTC
CASSLAREETQYF
>.|TRBJ1-1|.|TRBV7-9
TGTGCCAGCAAAATGAGTGGTGAAGCTTTCTTT
CASKMSGEAFF
>.|TRBJ2-7|.|TRBV6-6
TGTGCCAGCAGATTAAACAGTGGCTCCTACGAGCAGTACTTC
CASRLNSGSYEQYF
>TRBD1|TRBJ2-3|.|TRBV18
TGTGCCAGCTCACCGTCAGACAGGGGCACAGATACGCAGTATTTT
CASSPSDRGTDTQYF
>TRBD1|TRBJ2-6|.|TRBV6-4
TGTGCCAGCAGTGCGAGGTCGGCAGGGGGACCTGGGGCCAACGTCCTGACTTTC
CASSARSAGGPGANVLTF
>.|TRBJ2-2|.|TRBV4-3
TGCGCCAGCAGCCAAGACCGGGCCGGGGAGCTGTTTTTT
CASSQDRAGELFF
>TRBD2|TRBJ2-1|.|TRBV27
TGTGCCACCAGCGGGCTAGCGGGGGGGGACAATGAGCAGTTCTTC
CATSGLAGGDNEQFF
>.|TRBJ1-1|.|TRBV7-6
TGTGCCAGCAGCCGACTATCCGGAAACACTGAAGCTTTCTTT
CASSRLSGNTEAFF
>.|TRBJ1-4|.|TRBV19
TGTGCCAGTAGTTCTCCGGGAGCTGGAGATGAAAAACTGTTTTTT
CASSSPGAGDEKLFF
>.|TRBJ2-1|.|TRBV29-1
TGCAGCGTTCCCGCGGGGCAGGGGGTGATAAGCTCCTACAATGAGCAGTTCTTC
CSVPAGQGVISSYNEQFF
>.|TRBJ1-5|.|TRBV28
TGTGCCAGCAGTTCGCCCGACAGGAGGAGCAATCAGCCCCAGCATTTT
CASSSPDRRSNQPQHF
>.|TRBJ2-1|.|TRBV4-1
TGCGCCAGCAGCCGACTAACGACCCCAAATGAGCAGTTCTTC
CASSRLTTPNEQFF
>.|TRBJ1-4|.|TRBV30
TGTGCCTGGAGCACGGCGGTCAGCCAAGCTGAAAAACTGTTTTTT
CAWSTAVSQAEKLFF
>.|TRBJ1-6|.|TRBV19
TGTGCCAGTAGTCGGGACAAGATAAAAAATTCCCCCCTCCACTTT
CASSRDKIKNSPLHF
>TRBD2|TRBJ2-7|.|TRBV5-1
TGCGCCAGCAGCTTGGGGTACGCGGGAGGTTACGAGCAGTACTTC
CASSLGYAGGYEQYF
>TRBD2|TRBJ2-3|.|TRBV5-4
TGTGCCAGCAGCAGGGGACTAGCGGGCCGCACAGATACGCAGTATTTT
CASSRGLAGRTDTQYF
>.|TRBJ2-7|.|TRBV21-1
TGTGCCAGCAATAGTAGGGACAGGAAAAACGAGCAGTACTTC
CASNSRDRKNEQYF
>.|TRBJ1-2|once|TRBV5-1
TGCGCCAGCAGCTTGGGGCAGGCGATCTATGGCTACACCTTC
CASSLGQAIYGYTF
>.|TRBJ1-1|.|TRBV19
TGTGCCAGTAGTAGGCCGGACAGTTCGAACACTGAAGCTTTCTTT
CASSRPDSSNTEAFF
>TRBD1|TRBJ2-5|.|TRBV5-4
TGTGCCAGCAGCCCGAACCCGACAGGGCAGGAGACCCAGTACTTC
CASSPNPTGQETQYF
>.|TRBJ1-5|.|TRBV21-1
TGTGCCAGCAGCATCCCGGACAGGGCGGGTCATCAGCCCCAGCATTTT
CASSIPDRAGHQPQHF
>.|TRBJ1-1|.|TRBV30
TGTGCCTGGAGTGAGGGGCTGAACACTGAAGCTTTCTTT
CAWSEGLNTEAFF
>.|TRBJ1-1|.|TRBV18
TGTGCCAGCTCACCACCTCCGGTCGGAGGCACTGAAGCTTTCTTT
CASSPPPVGGTEAFF
>TRBD2|TRBJ2-5|.|TRBV6-6
TGTGCCAGCAGTTACGCGTGGACTAGCGGGAGAAGCCCCCAGTACTTC
CASSYAWTSGRSPQYF
>.|TRBJ2-2|few|TRBV28
TGTGCCAGCAGAACGTACCTAACCGGGGAGCTGTTTTTT
CASRTYLTGELFF
>.|TRBJ1-1|.|TRBV21-1
TGTGCCAGCAGCTCTAAAGGACAGGGGGCGAACACTGAAGCTTTCTTT
CASSSKGQGANTEAFF
>.|TRBJ1-5|.|TRBV7-2
TGTGCCAGCAGCCCCTCTAATCAGCCCCAGCATTTT
CASSPSNQPQHF
>.|TRBJ2-2|.|TRBV18
TGTGCCAGCTCACCAAGACAACAGGAGATGAGTAGCACCGGGGAGCTGTTTTTT
CASSPRQQEMSSTGELFF
>TRBD1|TRBJ1-5|few|TRBV27
TGTGCCAGAGGGACAGGCAATCAGCCCCAGCATTTT
CARGTGNQPQHF
>.|TRBJ1-1|.|TRBV5-1
TGCGCCAGCAGTAGCGGGGTGAACACTGAAGCTTTCTTT
CASSSGVNTEAFF
>.|TRBJ2-3|.|TRBV11-3
TGTGCCAGCAGCCCTACGTGGGGGGGCCTAGCAGATACGCAGTATTTT
CASSPTWGGLADTQYF
>.|TRBJ1-5|.|TRBV6-5
TGTGCCAGCAGACGGGGGGGAAATCAGCCCCAGCATTTT
CASRRGGNQPQHF